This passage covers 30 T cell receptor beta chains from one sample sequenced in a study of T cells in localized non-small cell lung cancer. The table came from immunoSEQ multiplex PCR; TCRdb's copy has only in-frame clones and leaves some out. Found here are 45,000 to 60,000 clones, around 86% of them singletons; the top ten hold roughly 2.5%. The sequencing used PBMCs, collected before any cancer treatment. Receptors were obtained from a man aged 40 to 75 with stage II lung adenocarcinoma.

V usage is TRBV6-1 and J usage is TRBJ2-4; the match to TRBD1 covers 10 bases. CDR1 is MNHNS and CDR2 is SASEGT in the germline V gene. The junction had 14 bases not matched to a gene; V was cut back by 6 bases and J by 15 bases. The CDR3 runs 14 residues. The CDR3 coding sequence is TGTGCCAGCAGGGGGACAGGGGAACCCCACTTGGGGTACTTC. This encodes CASRGTGEPHLGYF.

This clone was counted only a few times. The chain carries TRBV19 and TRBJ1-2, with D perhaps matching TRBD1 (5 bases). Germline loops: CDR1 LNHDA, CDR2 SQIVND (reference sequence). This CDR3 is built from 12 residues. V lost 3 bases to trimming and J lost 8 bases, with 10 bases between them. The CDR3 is CASSIRERGYTF. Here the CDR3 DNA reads TGTGCCAGTAGTATCAGGGAAAGGGGCTACACCTTC. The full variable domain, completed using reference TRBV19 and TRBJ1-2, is DGGITQSPKYLFRKEGQNVTLSCEQNLNHDAMYWYRQDPGQGLRLIYYSQIVNDFQKGDIAEGYSVSREKKESFPLTVTSAQKNPTAFYLCASSIRERGYTFGSGTRLTVV.

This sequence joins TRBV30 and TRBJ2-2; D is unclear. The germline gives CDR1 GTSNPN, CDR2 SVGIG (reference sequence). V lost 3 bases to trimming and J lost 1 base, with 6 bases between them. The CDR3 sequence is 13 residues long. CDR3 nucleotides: TGTGCCTGGAGCTCAATGAACACCGGGGAGCTGTTTTTT. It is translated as CAWSSMNTGELFF.

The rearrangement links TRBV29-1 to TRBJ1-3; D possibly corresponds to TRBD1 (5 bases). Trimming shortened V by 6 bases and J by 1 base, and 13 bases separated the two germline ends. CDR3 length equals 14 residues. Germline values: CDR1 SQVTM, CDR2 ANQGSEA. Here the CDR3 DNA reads TGCAGCGTGGGGGACGGAACTTCTGGAAACACCATATATTTT. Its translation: CSVGDGTSGNTIYF.

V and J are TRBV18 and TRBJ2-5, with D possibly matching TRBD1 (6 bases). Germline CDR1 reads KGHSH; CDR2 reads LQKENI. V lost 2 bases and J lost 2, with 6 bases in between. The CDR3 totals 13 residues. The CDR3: CASSPTGQETQYF. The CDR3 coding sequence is TGTGCCAGCTCACCAACAGGGCAAGAGACCCAGTACTTC.

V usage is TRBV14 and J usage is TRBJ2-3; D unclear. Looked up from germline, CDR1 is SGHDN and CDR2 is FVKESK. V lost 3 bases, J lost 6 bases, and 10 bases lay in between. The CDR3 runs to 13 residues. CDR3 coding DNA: TGTGCCAGCAGCCACCAAAGAGAGGATACGCAGTATTTT. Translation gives CASSHQREDTQYF.

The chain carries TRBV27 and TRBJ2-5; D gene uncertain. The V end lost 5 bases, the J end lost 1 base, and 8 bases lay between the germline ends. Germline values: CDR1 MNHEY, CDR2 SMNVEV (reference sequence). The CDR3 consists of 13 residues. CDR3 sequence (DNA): TGTGCCAGCAGTCAAACAGTCCAAGAGACCCAGTACTTC. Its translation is CASSQTVQETQYF.

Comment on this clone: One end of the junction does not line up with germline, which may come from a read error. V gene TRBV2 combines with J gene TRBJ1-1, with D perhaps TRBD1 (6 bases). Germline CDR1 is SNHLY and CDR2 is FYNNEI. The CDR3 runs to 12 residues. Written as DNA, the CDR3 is TGTGCCGGCAGCGGACAGTACGGTGGAGCTTTCTTT. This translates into CAGSGQYGGAFF.

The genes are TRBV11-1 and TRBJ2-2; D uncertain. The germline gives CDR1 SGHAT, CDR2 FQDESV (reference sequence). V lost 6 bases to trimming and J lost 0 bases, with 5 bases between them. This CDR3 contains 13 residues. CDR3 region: CASSPSNTGELFF. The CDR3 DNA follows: TGTGCCAGCAGTCCTTCGAACACCGGGGAGCTGTTTTTT.

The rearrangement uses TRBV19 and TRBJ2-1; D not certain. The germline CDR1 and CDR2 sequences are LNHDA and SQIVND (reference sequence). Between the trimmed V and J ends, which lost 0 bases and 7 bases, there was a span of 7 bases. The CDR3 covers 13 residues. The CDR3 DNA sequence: TGTGCCAGTAGTATAGAGGGTGGGAATGAGCAGTTCTTC. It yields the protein CASSIEGGNEQFF. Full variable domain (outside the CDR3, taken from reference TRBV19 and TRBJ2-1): DGGITQSPKYLFRKEGQNVTLSCEQNLNHDAMYWYRQDPGQGLRLIYYSQIVNDFQKGDIAEGYSVSREKKESFPLTVTSAQKNPTAFYLCASSIEGGNEQFFGPGTRLTVL.

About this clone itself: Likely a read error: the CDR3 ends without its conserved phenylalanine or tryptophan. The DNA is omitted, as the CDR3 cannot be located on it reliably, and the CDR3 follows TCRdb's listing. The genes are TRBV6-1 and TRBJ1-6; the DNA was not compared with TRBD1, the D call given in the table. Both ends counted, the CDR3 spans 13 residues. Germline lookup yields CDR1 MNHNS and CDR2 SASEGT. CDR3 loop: CASSERQVSPIVI.

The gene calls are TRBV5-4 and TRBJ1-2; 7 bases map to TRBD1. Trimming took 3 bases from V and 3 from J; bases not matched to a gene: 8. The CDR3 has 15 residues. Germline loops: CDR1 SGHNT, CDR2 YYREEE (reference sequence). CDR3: CASSSMRGQDYGYTF. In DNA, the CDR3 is TGTGCCAGCAGCTCGATGAGGGGGCAGGACTATGGCTACACCTTC.

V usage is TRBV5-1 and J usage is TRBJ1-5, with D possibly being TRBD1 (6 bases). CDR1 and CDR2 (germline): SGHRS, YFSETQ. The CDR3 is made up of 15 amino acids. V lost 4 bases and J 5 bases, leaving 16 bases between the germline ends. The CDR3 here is CASSPGGGPDQPQHF. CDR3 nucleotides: TGCGCCAGCAGCCCTGGGGGGGGGCCGGATCAGCCCCAGCATTTT.

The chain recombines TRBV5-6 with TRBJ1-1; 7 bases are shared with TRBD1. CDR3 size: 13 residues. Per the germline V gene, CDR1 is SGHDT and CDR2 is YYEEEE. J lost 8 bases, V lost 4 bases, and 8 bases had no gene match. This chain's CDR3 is CASSGTTGEEAFF. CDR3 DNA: TGTGCCAGCAGCGGCACAACAGGGGAAGAAGCTTTCTTT.

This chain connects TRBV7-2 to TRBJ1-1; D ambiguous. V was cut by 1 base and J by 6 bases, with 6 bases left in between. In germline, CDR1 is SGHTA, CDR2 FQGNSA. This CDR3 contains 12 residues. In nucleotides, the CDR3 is TGTGCCAGCAGCTTAGGAGGATCTGAAGCTTTCTTT. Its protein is CASSLGGSEAFF.

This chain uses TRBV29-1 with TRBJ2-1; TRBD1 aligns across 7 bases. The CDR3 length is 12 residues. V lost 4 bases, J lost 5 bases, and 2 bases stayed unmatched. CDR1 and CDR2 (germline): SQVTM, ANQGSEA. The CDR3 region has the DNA TGCAGCGTTGGGGACAGCGACAATGAGCAGTTCTTC. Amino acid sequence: CSVGDSDNEQFF.

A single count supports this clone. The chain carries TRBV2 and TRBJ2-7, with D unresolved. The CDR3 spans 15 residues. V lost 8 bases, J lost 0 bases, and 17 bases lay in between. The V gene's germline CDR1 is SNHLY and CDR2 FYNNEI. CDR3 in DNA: TGTGCCAGCCTAATGACTGACCCTCTCTCCTACGAGCAGTACTTC. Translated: CASLMTDPLSYEQYF.

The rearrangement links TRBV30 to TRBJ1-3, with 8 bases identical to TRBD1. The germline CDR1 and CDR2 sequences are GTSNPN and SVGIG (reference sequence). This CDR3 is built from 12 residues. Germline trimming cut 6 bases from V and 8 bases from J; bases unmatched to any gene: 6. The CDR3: CACSGQAYTIYF. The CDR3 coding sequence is TGTGCCTGCTCGGGACAGGCTTACACCATATATTTT. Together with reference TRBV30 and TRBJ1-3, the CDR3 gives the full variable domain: SQTIHQWPATLVQPVGSPLSLECTVEGTSNPNLYWYRQAAGRGLQLLFYSVGIGQISSEVPQNLSASRPQDRQFILSSKKLLLSDSGFYLCACSGQAYTIYFGEGSWLTVV.

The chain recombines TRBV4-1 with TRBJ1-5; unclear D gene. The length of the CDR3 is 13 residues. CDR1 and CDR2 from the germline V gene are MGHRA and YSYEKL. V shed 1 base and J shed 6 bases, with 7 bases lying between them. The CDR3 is CASSQGSGQPQHF. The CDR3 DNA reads TGCGCCAGCAGCCAAGGTTCTGGTCAGCCCCAGCATTTT.

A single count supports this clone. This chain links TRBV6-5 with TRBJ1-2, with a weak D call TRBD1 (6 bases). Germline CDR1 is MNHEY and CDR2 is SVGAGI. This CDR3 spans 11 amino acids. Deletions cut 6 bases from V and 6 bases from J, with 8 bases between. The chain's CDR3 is CASRRGDGYTF. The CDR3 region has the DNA TGTGCCAGCAGGAGGGGGGATGGCTACACCTTC.

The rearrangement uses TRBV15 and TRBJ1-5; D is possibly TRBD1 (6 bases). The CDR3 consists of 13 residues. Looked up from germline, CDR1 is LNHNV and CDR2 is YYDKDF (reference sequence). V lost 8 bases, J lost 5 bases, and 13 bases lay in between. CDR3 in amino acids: CATGGGLYQPQHF. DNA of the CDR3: TGTGCCACCGGGGGCGGGCTCTATCAGCCCCAGCATTTT.

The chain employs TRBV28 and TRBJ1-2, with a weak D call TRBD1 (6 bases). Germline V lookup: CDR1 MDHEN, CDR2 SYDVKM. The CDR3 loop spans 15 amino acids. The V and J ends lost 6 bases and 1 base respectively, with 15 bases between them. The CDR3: CASRLLDRDNYGYTF. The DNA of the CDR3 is TGTGCCAGCAGACTTCTGGACAGAGATAACTATGGCTACACCTTC.

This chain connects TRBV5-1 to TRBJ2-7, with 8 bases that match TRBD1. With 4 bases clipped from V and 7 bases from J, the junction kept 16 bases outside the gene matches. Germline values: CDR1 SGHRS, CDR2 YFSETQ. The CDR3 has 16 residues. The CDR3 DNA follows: TGCGCCAGCAGCCTTCACTCCGGGACAGGCAGGGGAGAGCAGTACTTC. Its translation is CASSLHSGTGRGEQYF. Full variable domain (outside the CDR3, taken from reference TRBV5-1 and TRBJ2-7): KAGVTQTPRYLIKTRGQQVTLSCSPISGHRSVSWYQQTPGQGLQFLFEYFSETQRNKGNFPGRFSGRQFSNSRSEMNVSTLELGDSALYLCASSLHSGTGRGEQYFGPGTRLTVT.

Written as DNA, the CDR3 is TGTGCCAGTAGTATAGGATTGGGAACAGATACGCAGTATTTT. It codes for CASSIGLGTDTQYF. The chain carries TRBV19 and TRBJ2-3; no clear D. V dropped 1 base and J dropped 3 bases, with 8 bases sitting between them. The CDR3 is 14 residues long. Looked up from germline, CDR1 is LNHDA and CDR2 is SQIVND (reference sequence).

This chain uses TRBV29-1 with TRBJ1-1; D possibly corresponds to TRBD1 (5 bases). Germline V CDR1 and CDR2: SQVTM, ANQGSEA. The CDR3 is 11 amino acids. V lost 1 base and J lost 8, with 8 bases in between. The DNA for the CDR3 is TGCAGCGTTGAAGGTTCAGGGGAAGCTTTCTTT. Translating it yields CSVEGSGEAFF.

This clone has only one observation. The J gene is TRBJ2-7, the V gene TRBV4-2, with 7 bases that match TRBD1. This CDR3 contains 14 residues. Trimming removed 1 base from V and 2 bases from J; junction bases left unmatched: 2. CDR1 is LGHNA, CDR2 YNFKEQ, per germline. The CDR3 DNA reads TGTGCCAGCAGCCAAGCGCAGGGGGCCTACGAGCAGTACGTC. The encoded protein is CASSQAQGAYEQYV.

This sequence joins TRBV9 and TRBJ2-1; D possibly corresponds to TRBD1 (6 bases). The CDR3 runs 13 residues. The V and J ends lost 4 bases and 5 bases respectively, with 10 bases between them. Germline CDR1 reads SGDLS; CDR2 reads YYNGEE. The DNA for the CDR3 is TGTGCCAGCAGCTTTCCAGGGGACAATGAGCAGTTCTTC. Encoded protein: CASSFPGDNEQFF.

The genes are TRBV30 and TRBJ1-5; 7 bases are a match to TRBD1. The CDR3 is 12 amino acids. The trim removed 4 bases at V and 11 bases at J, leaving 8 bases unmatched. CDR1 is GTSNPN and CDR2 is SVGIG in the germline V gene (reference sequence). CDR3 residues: CAWNSQGFAQHF. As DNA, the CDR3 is TGTGCCTGGAACTCACAGGGGTTCGCCCAGCATTTT.

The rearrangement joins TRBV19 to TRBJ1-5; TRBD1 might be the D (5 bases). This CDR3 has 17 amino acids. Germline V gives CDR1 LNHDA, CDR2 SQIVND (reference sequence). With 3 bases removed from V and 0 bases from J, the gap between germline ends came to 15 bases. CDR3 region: CASSIGGAGFSNQPQHF. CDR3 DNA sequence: TGTGCCAGTAGTATTGGGGGAGCAGGCTTTAGCAATCAGCCCCAGCATTTT.

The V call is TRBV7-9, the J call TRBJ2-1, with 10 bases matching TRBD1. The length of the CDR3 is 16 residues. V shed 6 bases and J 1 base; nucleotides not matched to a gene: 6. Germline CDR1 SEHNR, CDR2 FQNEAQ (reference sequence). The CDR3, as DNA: TGTGCCAGCAGGCTGACAGGGGGCGCTTCCTACAATGAGCAGTTCTTC. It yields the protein CASRLTGGASYNEQFF.